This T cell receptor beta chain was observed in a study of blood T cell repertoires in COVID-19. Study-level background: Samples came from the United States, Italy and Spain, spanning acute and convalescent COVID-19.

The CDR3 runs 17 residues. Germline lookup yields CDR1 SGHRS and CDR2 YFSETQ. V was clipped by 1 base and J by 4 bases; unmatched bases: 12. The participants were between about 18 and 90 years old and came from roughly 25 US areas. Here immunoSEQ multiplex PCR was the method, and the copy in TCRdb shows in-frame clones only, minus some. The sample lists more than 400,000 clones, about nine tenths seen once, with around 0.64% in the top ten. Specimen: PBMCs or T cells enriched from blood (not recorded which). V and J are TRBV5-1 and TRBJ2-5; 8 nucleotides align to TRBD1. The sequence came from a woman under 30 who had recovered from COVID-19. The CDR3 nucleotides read TGCGCCAGCAGCTTGTTACAGGGGGTAGAAGCGGCAGAGACCCAGTACTTC. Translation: CASSLLQGVEAAETQYF.